These 4 T cell receptor beta chains were sequenced from one sample in a study of T cell repertoires in cytomegalovirus infection. What these receptors recognize is not known. TCRdb redid the calling of the reads with MiXCR, one entry per CDR3 protein. The sample contains approximately 120,000 distinct CDR3 sequences, about 30% of which appear only once. The sequences come from CD8+ T cells from cultured PBMCs, collected from culture after CMV antigen stimulation. The receptors were gathered from a human donor in good health (CMV status not recorded). Some clones in this sample may be carry-over from other donors' samples.

The genes are TRBV2 and TRBJ2-7; D is unresolved. The CDR3 is made up of 13 amino acids. Germline CDR1 and CDR2: SNHLY and FYNNEI. The V and J ends lost 3 bases and 1 base respectively, with 7 bases between them. CDR3 amino acids: CASSEEESYEQYF. The CDR3 region has the DNA TGTGCCAGCAGTGAGGAAGAATCCTACGAGCAGTACTTC.

Only a few counts were recorded for this clonotype. The chain recombines TRBV7-9 with TRBJ1-4, with D uncertain. V lost 2 bases to trimming and J lost 0 bases, with 13 bases between them. CDR1 SEHNR and CDR2 FQNEAQ come from the germline V gene (reference sequence). The CDR3 covers 17 residues. In nucleotides, the CDR3 is TGTGCCAGCAGCTTACCATCAGGAACCCCAACTAATGAAAAACTGTTTTTT. Encoded protein: CASSLPSGTPTNEKLFF.

V gene TRBV7-9 combines with J gene TRBJ1-3; no firm D call. Germline V lookup: CDR1 SEHNR, CDR2 FQNEAQ (reference sequence). Trimming cost V 5 bases and J 1 base, with 6 bases left between them. CDR3 length: 13 residues. In DNA form, the CDR3 reads TGTGCCAGCAGCCCGGGTTCTGGAAACACCATATATTTT. Translated: CASSPGSGNTIYF. Supplemented by reference TRBV7-9 and TRBJ1-3, the full variable domain reads DTGVSQNPRHKITKRGQNVTFRCDPISEHNRLYWYRQTLGQGPEFLTYFQNEAQLEKSRLLSDRFSAERPKGSFSTLEIQRTEQGDSAMYLCASSPGSGNTIYFGEGSWLTVV.

This clonotype was seen only a few times. This rearrangement joins TRBV2 to TRBJ1-1, with D unclear. The CDR3 contains 15 residues. V was pared by 8 bases and J by 2 bases, with 18 bases between. The germline CDR1 and CDR2 sequences are SNHLY and FYNNEI. CDR3 in amino acids: CASDNGPSVNTEAFF. The CDR3 DNA is TGTGCCAGCGACAATGGCCCGTCAGTTAACACTGAAGCTTTCTTT. The whole variable domain, filled in from reference TRBV2 and TRBJ1-1, reads EPEVTQTPSHQVTQMGQEVILRCVPISNHLYFYWYRQILGQKVEFLVSFYNNEISEKSEIFDDQFSVERPDGSNFTLKIRSTKLEDSAMYFCASDNGPSVNTEAFFGQGTRLTVV.